This paragraph covers one TCR beta chain sequence. Its antigen is unknown. This sample was taken from a study of T cell responses to AZD1222 COVID-19 vaccine. Study findings and constraints: An increase in Spike-specific TCR breadth and depth was observed after two AZD1222 doses. There were mostly white British donors and more females than males, and clonal diversity was possibly underestimated. Just six AZD1222 recipients were seropositive at baseline.

Data came from immunoSEQ multiplex PCR; TCRdb stores just in-frame clones and leaves some out. The sample has roughly 130,000 clones, around 90% seen once. The sequencing used peripheral blood, collected on day 0 of AZD1222 vaccination. The sequence derives from an adult in good health.

CDR3 loop: CAWRDSSYNSPLHF. The CDR3 DNA is TGTGCCTGGAGGGACAGCTCCTATAATTCACCCCTCCACTTT. The chain has TRBV30 and TRBJ1-6; D perhaps matches TRBD1 (6 bases). Trimming cost V 3 bases and J 0 bases, with 6 bases left between them. The germline gives CDR1 GTSNPN, CDR2 SVGIG (reference sequence). This CDR3 comprises 14 residues.